This T cell receptor beta chain originates from a study of identifying expanded T cells in peripheral blood. Study results and limitations: Variance in clone template counts between approximately 2-week samples significantly increased with total template count across all healthy donors. About 1.2 clones differed between technical replicates, versus about 17 and 20 over time.

To note about this clone: Its antigen is undetermined.

Generated by immunoSEQ multiplex PCR, the TCRdb table keeps only in-frame clones and is missing some. The repertoire holds approximately 91,000 clones, with about 91% as singletons. V lost 6 bases and J lost 3; bases outside the gene matches: 6. This CDR3 has 16 residues. Looked up from germline, CDR1 is LNHDA and CDR2 is SQIVND (reference sequence). No infections or other immune events were documented during collection. The chain has TRBV19 and TRBJ2-2; 11 bases fit TRBD1. The TCR was taken from a person between 18 and 75 years old in good health. Sequencing used blood. The CDR3 region is CASSRGQGADTGELFF. Written as DNA, the CDR3 is TGTGCCAGTAGCCGTGGACAGGGGGCGGACACCGGGGAGCTGTTTTTT.